What follows are 17 T cell receptor beta chains derived from one specimen sequenced in a study of vaccination and CD4 T cells after COVID-19 (dated by TCRdb to the early 2020s). Read against the paper, the sample's treatment or condition label means: approximately 10-day PBMC culture with coronavirus spike peptide pools or control peptides (ViraFEST assay). The antigens of these receptors remain unknown. The library was obtained by PCR. The data were produced on an Illumina iSeq 100. At the Johns Hopkins FTIC core, DNA from the cultured CD4+ T cells underwent TCR sequencing with the Oncomine TCR Beta short-read assay. In-frame beta chains were kept once TCRdb had trimmed the public reads at Q25 with fastp and called clones with MiXCR. Rows merge per CDR3 protein into single entries with the most common DNA and genes. This sample holds some 11,000 distinct CDR3 sequences; 70% were observed only once. Approximately 12% of the sample is in the top ten clones.

The sample comprised CD4+ T cells from blood, cultured in vitro. These receptors came from a human donor who had recovered from COVID-19.

V and J are TRBV20-1 and TRBJ1-1; 9 nucleotides align to TRBD1. Germline V gene data show CDR1 as DFQATT and CDR2 as SNEGSKA (reference sequence). This CDR3 spans 15 amino acids. The V gene end was trimmed by 0 bases and the J gene end by 4 bases; junction bases not matched to a gene: 6. This chain's CDR3 is CSARDRGTGCTEAFF. The CDR3 DNA reads TGCAGTGCTAGAGATCGTGGGACAGGGTGCACTGAAGCTTTCTTT.

This clonotype appeared a single time. J is TRBJ1-1 and V is TRBV7-8, with unresolved D. The CDR3 length is 15 residues. Between the trimmed V and J ends, which lost 8 bases and 3 bases, there was a span of 19 bases. CDR1 SGHVS and CDR2 FQNEAQ come from the germline V gene. CDR3 sequence reads: CASGELGRQDTEAFF. CDR3 coding DNA: TGTGCCAGCGGTGAATTGGGTCGGCAAGACACTGAAGCTTTCTTT.

The chain has TRBV28 and TRBJ2-3, with a tentative D call TRBD2 (9 bases). Trimming left V 6 bases short and J 9 bases short, with 22 bases between. Germline V gives CDR1 MDHEN, CDR2 SYDVKM. The CDR3 length is 15 residues. The CDR3 loop is CASRTGALRGGTQYF. The CDR3 DNA reads TGTGCCAGCAGGACAGGGGCCCTGCGGGGGGGAACGCAGTATTTT. Based on the CDR3 plus reference TRBV28 and TRBJ2-3, the full variable domain is DVKVTQSSRYLVKRTGEKVFLECVQDMDHENMFWYRQDPGLGLRLIYFSYDVKMKEKGDIPEGYSVSREKKERFSLILESASTNQTSMYLCASRTGALRGGTQYFGPGTRLTVL.

The chain couples TRBV20-1 to TRBJ2-7; the D is unclear. Per germline, CDR1 DFQATT and CDR2 SNEGSKA (reference sequence). The V and J ends lost 1 base and 3 bases respectively, with 7 bases between them. The CDR3 is 12 amino acids. This CDR3 reads CSARGLRYEQYF. The DNA of the CDR3 is TGCAGTGCTAGAGGACTGCGCTACGAGCAGTACTTC.

This chain connects TRBV27 to TRBJ1-2; D is unclear. Germline V gene data show CDR1 as MNHEY and CDR2 as SMNVEV (reference sequence). The CDR3 loop spans 15 amino acids. Trimming pared 0 bases from V and 3 bases from J, leaving 11 bases between. The CDR3 nucleotides are TGTGCCAGCAGTTTATCGGGTCGCGGATACTATGGCTACACCTTC. It is translated as CASSLSGRGYYGYTF.

The chain recombines TRBV7-2 with TRBJ1-1; maybe TRBD1 (5 bases). Germline loops: CDR1 SGHTA, CDR2 FQGNSA. The V end lost 5 bases, the J end lost 4 bases, and 11 bases lay between the germline ends. The CDR3 covers 13 residues. CDR3 residues: CASSPLQGTEAFF. DNA of the CDR3: TGTGCCAGCAGCCCATTGCAGGGCACTGAAGCTTTCTTT.

In this sample, this clonotype turned up a few times. The rearrangement uses TRBV6-1 and TRBJ1-6; D not resolved. There are 15 residues in the CDR3. Trimming took 7 bases from V and 7 from J, leaving 17 bases between them. Germline CDR1 and CDR2: MNHNS and SASEGT. In DNA form, the CDR3 reads TGTGCCAGCACCGAAACCCCAAACATAAATTCACCCCTCCACTTT. This gives the protein CASTETPNINSPLHF.

The chain carries TRBV6-1 and TRBJ2-3; maybe TRBD2 (5 bases). The V gene lost 6 bases and the J gene lost 0 bases, with 13 bases spanning the gap. Germline V gene data show CDR1 as MNHNS and CDR2 as SASEGT. The CDR3 spans 15 residues. This CDR3 reads CASRQLAYSTDTQYF. The CDR3 DNA is TGTGCCAGCAGGCAGTTAGCGTATAGCACAGATACGCAGTATTTT.

J is TRBJ2-7 and V is TRBV19, with 7 bases matching TRBD1. From germline, CDR1 is LNHDA and CDR2 SQIVND (reference sequence). The V gene end was trimmed by 5 bases and the J gene end by 1 base; junction bases not matched to a gene: 11. The CDR3 sequence is 16 residues long. CDR3 amino acids: CASSGRQGRTSYEQYF. CDR3 DNA sequence: TGTGCCAGTAGTGGTCGACAGGGAAGGACATCCTACGAGCAGTACTTC.

This clonotype is a singleton in its sample. The rearrangement uses TRBV20-1 and TRBJ1-1; D is ambiguous. CDR1 is DFQATT and CDR2 is SNEGSKA in the germline V gene (reference sequence). This CDR3 region has 13 residues. Trimming removed 6 bases from V and 6 bases from J, with 17 bases in between. The CDR3 region is CSAMPAGRPEAFF. The CDR3 DNA is TGCAGTGCCATGCCGGCGGGCAGGCCTGAAGCTTTCTTT.

The gene calls are TRBV7-6 and TRBJ2-1; D unclear. The CDR3 spans 11 residues. Deletions cut 8 bases from V and 1 base from J, with 3 bases between. The germline V gene encodes CDR1 SGHVS and CDR2 FNYEAQ. CDR3 sequence (DNA): TGTGCCAGCGGTTCCTACAATGAGCAGTTCTTC. This gives the protein CASGSYNEQFF.

This chain links TRBV7-2 with TRBJ1-1; D is undetermined. The CDR3 runs 13 residues. In germline, CDR1 is SGHTA, CDR2 FQGNSA. With 2 bases removed from V and 8 bases from J, the gap between germline ends came to 12 bases. DNA of the CDR3: TGTGCCAGCAGCTTATCCCCCCGTTACGAAGCTTTCTTT. Protein product: CASSLSPRYEAFF.

The rearrangement uses TRBV2 and TRBJ1-1; possible D gene TRBD1, 5 bases. The germline CDR1 and CDR2 sequences are SNHLY and FYNNEI. Deletions cut 10 bases from V and 0 bases from J, with 15 bases between. The CDR3 has 14 amino acids. The CDR3 spells CATLRPGLNTEAFF. The CDR3 region has the DNA TGTGCCACCCTAAGACCAGGGTTGAACACTGAAGCTTTCTTT.

The V gene is TRBV15, the J gene TRBJ1-1, with D possibly TRBD1 on 5 matching bases. CDR3 length: 14 amino acids. Germline CDR1 reads LNHNV; CDR2 reads YYDKDF (reference sequence). The ends were cut back, 5 bases at V and 5 bases at J, with 15 bases in the middle. CDR3 DNA sequence: TGTGCCACCAGCCCTTGGGGGTCACGGACTGAAGCTTTCTTT. This codes for CATSPWGSRTEAFF.

The chain uses TRBV15 and TRBJ1-3; D is undetermined. CDR3 size: 13 residues. The germline V gene has CDR1 LNHNV and CDR2 YYDKDF (reference sequence). The V gene lost 3 bases and the J gene lost 5 bases, with 8 bases spanning the gap. The CDR3 nucleotides are TGTGCCACCAGCAGTGCCAGCAGAAACACCATATATTTT. Its protein product is CATSSASRNTIYF.

The rearrangement joins TRBV18 to TRBJ1-2; 12 bases are shared with TRBD1. In germline, CDR1 is KGHSH, CDR2 LQKENI. Trimming took 6 bases from V and 0 from J; bases not matched to a gene: 11. The CDR3 is 18 amino acids. CDR3: CASSLQPGQGAPNYGYTF. CDR3 nucleotide sequence: TGTGCCAGCTCCCTTCAACCGGGACAGGGGGCACCTAACTATGGCTACACCTTC.

This chain links TRBV20-1 with TRBJ1-5; the D gene is possibly TRBD1 (6 bases). The germline V gene encodes CDR1 DFQATT and CDR2 SNEGSKA (reference sequence). The CDR3 runs to 15 residues. Trimming cost V 1 base and J 4 bases, with 14 bases left between them. The DNA for the CDR3 is TGCAGTGCTAGAGGGCGGGGGGCCGGTAATCAGCCCCAGCATTTT. It encodes CSARGRGAGNQPQHF.